Below are 21 T cell receptor beta chains sequenced from a single sample in a study of blood T cell repertoires in COVID-19. Assay: immunoSEQ multiplex PCR; the TCRdb copy retains only in-frame clones and omits some. The table records approximately 440,000 clones, roughly 88% of them present only once. Sequenced sample: PBMCs or T cells enriched from blood (not recorded which). The receptors originated from a man younger than 35 who had recovered from COVID-19.

The chain joins TRBV27 to TRBJ2-1, with 13 bases identical to TRBD2. V gave up 5 bases and J gave up 13 bases; unmatched junction bases: 8. CDR3 length: 14 residues. Germline V gives CDR1 MNHEY, CDR2 SMNVEV (reference sequence). The CDR3 protein is CASSPRTSGGGQFF. CDR3 nucleotide sequence: TGTGCCAGCAGTCCCCGGACTAGCGGGGGCGGCCAGTTCTTC.

V gene TRBV6-4 combines with J gene TRBJ2-7, with D hard to call. Germline V gives CDR1 MRHNA, CDR2 SNTAGT. V lost 0 bases, J lost 3 bases, and 9 bases lay in between. The CDR3 contains 14 residues. The CDR3 is CASSDSRYSYEQYF. CDR3 nucleotides: TGTGCCAGCAGTGACTCGAGATACAGCTACGAGCAGTACTTC.

V is TRBV18 and J is TRBJ2-5, with 8 nucleotides matching TRBD2. The V gene's germline CDR1 is KGHSH and CDR2 LQKENI. The CDR3 covers 20 residues. J was trimmed by 5 bases and V by 6 bases; bases with no gene match: 26. The CDR3 loop is CASSLFAAAGVAGPAETQYF. Written as DNA, the CDR3 is TGTGCCAGCTCCCTCTTCGCTGCGGCCGGAGTAGCGGGGCCAGCCGAGACCCAGTACTTC.

The chain recombines TRBV9 with TRBJ1-1; TRBD1 aligns across 7 bases. Germline V gene lookup returns CDR1 SGDLS and CDR2 YYNGEE. The CDR3 runs to 17 residues. V was clipped by 0 bases and J by 4 bases; unmatched bases: 12. CDR3 amino acids: CASSVGALSTGATEAFF. The CDR3 region has the DNA TGTGCCAGCAGCGTAGGTGCCCTCTCAACAGGGGCCACTGAAGCTTTCTTT.

This chain connects TRBV6-5 to TRBJ2-1; D is perhaps TRBD1 (5 bases). Trimming shortened V by 5 bases and J by 3 bases, and 11 bases separated the two germline ends. The V gene's germline CDR1 is MNHEY and CDR2 SVGAGI. This CDR3 comprises 14 residues. CDR3 amino acids: CASSRGRFYNEQFF. In nucleotides, the CDR3 is TGTGCCAGCAGTAGGGGCCGTTTCTACAATGAGCAGTTCTTC.

The V call is TRBV5-4, the J call TRBJ2-1; D remains unclear. The CDR3 has 12 amino acids. Germline V CDR1 and CDR2: SGHNT, YYREEE (reference sequence). V lost 4 bases to trimming and J lost 4 bases, with 6 bases between them. CDR3 amino acids: CASSARYNEQFF. The CDR3 DNA is TGTGCCAGCAGCGCTAGATACAATGAGCAGTTCTTC.

This clone was counted once. The chain couples TRBV28 to TRBJ1-5; no definite D call. This CDR3 is built from 14 residues. The V end lost 7 bases, the J end lost 7 bases, and 17 bases lay between the germline ends. Germline V gene lookup returns CDR1 MDHEN and CDR2 SYDVKM. CDR3 sequence (DNA): TGTGCCAGCACCTCCGGCCAAACGGGGCAGCCCCAGCATTTT. The encoded protein is CASTSGQTGQPQHF.

This clone was recorded once. The chain uses TRBV3-1 (or the pseudogene TRBV3-2) and TRBJ2-7, with 9 nucleotides matching TRBD1. Trimming removed 4 bases from V and 4 bases from J; junction bases left unmatched: 5. The germline gives CDR1 LGHDT, CDR2 YNNKEL (reference sequence). This CDR3 spans 14 amino acids. CDR3 coding DNA: TGTGCCAGCAGCCCACCAGGACAGGGGTACGAGCAGTACTTC. Encoded protein: CASSPPGQGYEQYF.

The rearrangement links TRBV27 to TRBJ1-1; D remains ambiguous. V shed 2 bases and J shed 0 bases, with 4 bases lying between them. This CDR3 contains 13 residues. The germline CDR1 and CDR2 sequences are MNHEY and SMNVEV (reference sequence). The CDR3 protein is CASSLLVNTEAFF. As DNA, the CDR3 is TGTGCCAGCAGTTTACTCGTGAACACTGAAGCTTTCTTT.

J is TRBJ1-3 and V is TRBV2, with 10 bases matching TRBD1. This CDR3 is 14 amino acids long. V trimming: 8 bases; J trimming: 4 bases; junction bases outside the gene matches: 5. Germline values: CDR1 SNHLY, CDR2 FYNNEI. The CDR3 nucleotides read TGTGCCAGCCACGGGACAGGGGTAGGAAACACCATATATTTT. As protein: CASHGTGVGNTIYF.

This chain connects TRBV25-1 to TRBJ1-5; D is ambiguous. The ends were cut back, 1 base at V and 5 bases at J, with 3 bases in the middle. Germline CDR1 is MGHDK and CDR2 is SYGVNS. This CDR3 has 12 residues. Here the CDR3 DNA reads TGTGCCAGCAGTGAATCATATCAGCCCCAGCATTTT. Its translation is CASSESYQPQHF.

V is TRBV3-1 (or the pseudogene TRBV3-2) and J is TRBJ2-1, with 8 bases fitting TRBD2. V was pared by 0 bases and J by 4 bases, with 11 bases of the junction left unmatched. The CDR3 extends over 18 amino acids. Germline V gene sequence: CDR1 LGHDT, CDR2 YNNKEL (reference sequence). The CDR3 reads CASSQDPLSSGPYNEQFF. DNA for the CDR3: TGTGCCAGCAGCCAAGATCCCCTATCTAGCGGGCCATACAATGAGCAGTTCTTC.

The rearrangement joins TRBV5-1 to TRBJ2-7, with D perhaps matching TRBD1 (5 bases). Germline loops: CDR1 SGHRS, CDR2 YFSETQ. With 6 bases removed from V and 5 bases from J, the gap between germline ends came to 9 bases. CDR3 length equals 11 residues. CDR3 sequence: CASIWGHEQYF. The CDR3, as DNA: TGCGCCAGCATTTGGGGCCACGAGCAGTACTTC.

This clone has a handful of counts. The rearrangement uses TRBV18 and TRBJ2-1, with 11 positions matching TRBD2. The V and J ends lost 4 bases and 4 bases, in that order; junction bases with no gene match: 3. This CDR3 contains 15 residues. Germline V CDR1 and CDR2: KGHSH, LQKENI. CDR3 sequence reads: CASSRGLADYNEQFF. The CDR3 DNA sequence: TGTGCCAGCTCACGGGGACTAGCGGATTACAATGAGCAGTTCTTC.

J is TRBJ1-1 and V is TRBV27; 7 bases are shared with TRBD1. V was clipped by 4 bases and J by 3 bases; unmatched bases: 8. The germline V gene has CDR1 MNHEY and CDR2 SMNVEV (reference sequence). This CDR3 region has 15 residues. CDR3 bases: TGTGCCAGCAGTTCAATTTCCGGGACAGACACTGAAGCTTTCTTT. Its translation: CASSSISGTDTEAFF.

The chain is built from TRBV19 and TRBJ1-3; TRBD1 agrees at 9 bases. The CDR3 consists of 16 residues. The germline gives CDR1 LNHDA, CDR2 SQIVND (reference sequence). V lost 5 bases and J lost 1; bases outside the gene matches: 6. The CDR3 loop is CASSLRTGVSGNTIYF. Here the CDR3 DNA reads TGTGCCAGTAGTCTCCGGACAGGGGTTTCTGGAAACACCATATATTTT.

The V gene is TRBV7-9, the J gene TRBJ2-5, with 8 bases lining up with TRBD1. Germline values: CDR1 SEHNR, CDR2 FQNEAQ (reference sequence). Germline trimming cut 4 bases from V and 3 bases from J; bases unmatched to any gene: 1. This CDR3 comprises 13 residues. The CDR3 is CASSWGQEETQYF. The DNA for the CDR3 is TGTGCCAGCAGCTGGGGACAGGAAGAGACCCAGTACTTC.

Of note for this clone: This CDR3 is also generated by other DNA sequences in the sample. The V call is TRBV30, the J call TRBJ2-1; 7 nucleotides line up with TRBD2. The length of the CDR3 is 11 residues. Germline CDR1 GTSNPN, CDR2 SVGIG (reference sequence). V shed 5 bases, J shed 7 bases, and the junction held 2 bases outside the gene matches. The CDR3 nucleotides read TGTGCCTGGTGGGGGGGTAATGAGCAGTTCTTC. It specifies CAWWGGNEQFF. The full variable domain, rest sourced from reference TRBV30 and TRBJ2-1, is SQTIHQWPATLVQPVGSPLSLECTVEGTSNPNLYWYRQAAGRGLQLLFYSVGIGQISSEVPQNLSASRPQDRQFILSSKKLLLSDSGFYLCAWWGGNEQFFGPGTRLTVL.

This chain connects TRBV19 to TRBJ2-2; 8 bases are a match to TRBD1. V gave up 7 bases and J gave up 4 bases; unmatched junction bases: 17. The CDR3 extends over 18 amino acids. Germline CDR1 and CDR2: LNHDA and SQIVND (reference sequence). The CDR3 nucleotides are TGTGCCAGTACCTCCTGGCAGGGGGCGAAGGGTATCACCGGGGAGCTGTTTTTT. Its translation: CASTSWQGAKGITGELFF.

This clone was found once. V and J are TRBV5-4 and TRBJ1-5; D not certain. The germline V and J ends were trimmed by 0 bases and 5 bases, with 6 bases remaining between them. The CDR3 spans 13 residues. Germline CDR1 and CDR2: SGHNT and YYREEE (reference sequence). CDR3 nucleotides: TGTGCCAGCAGCTTGGTTCCAGATCAGCCCCAGCATTTT. Residues: CASSLVPDQPQHF.

The chain recombines TRBV5-6 with TRBJ1-1; 7 bases are shared with TRBD1. V gave up 2 bases and J gave up 5 bases; unmatched junction bases: 6. This CDR3 is built from 14 residues. Germline lookup yields CDR1 SGHDT and CDR2 YYEEEE. The CDR3 sequence is CASSLTGVRTEAFF. DNA for the CDR3: TGTGCCAGCAGCTTAACAGGGGTCCGGACTGAAGCTTTCTTT. The full variable domain, in which reference TRBV5-6 and TRBJ1-1 provide the parts outside the CDR3, is DAGVTQSPTHLIKTRGQQVTLRCSPKSGHDTVSWYQQALGQGPQFIFQYYEEEERQRGNFPDRFSGHQFPNYSSELNVNALLLGDSALYLCASSLTGVRTEAFFGQGTRLTVV.